This TCR beta chain came from a study of shared clonotypes between healthy human individuals. Here immunoSEQ multiplex PCR was the method, and the copy in TCRdb shows in-frame clones only, minus some. The sample yields hundreds of thousands of clones, 90% to 95% seen once. CDR3 length: 13 residues. Germline lookup yields CDR1 SNHLY and CDR2 FYNNEI. Trimming cost V 11 bases and J 5 bases, with 19 bases left between them. Naive CD8 cells were CD45RO-negative, positively selected for CCR7, excluding terminally differentiated effector memory CD45RA+ cells. The specimen was naive CD8+ T cells sorted from blood. This sequence joins TRBV2 and TRBJ2-7, with D possibly matching TRBD1 (6 bases). This clonotype was sampled from a woman aged 30 to 39 in good health. The CDR3: CAVPGHLNDEQYF. DNA of the CDR3: TGTGCCGTTCCGGGACACCTAAACGACGAGCAGTACTTC.